What follows is one TCR beta chain and its context. Per the original data handling: Amplification of reference gene primers provided the estimated nucleated cell counts. TCRdb's copy holds only in-frame clones and misses some; the assay was immunoSEQ multiplex PCR. V and J calls and clone size come straight from that table; D and trimming were deduced from the DNA. The profile covers over 250,000 clones, with around nine tenths appearing a single time and 2% to 2.5% taken by the ten largest. The data are from a study of blood T cell repertoires in COVID-19. The overall study: Some COVID-19 samples were acute and others convalescent; all came from the United States, Italy and Spain.

V was clipped by 1 base and J by 5 bases, with 11 bases between them. The CDR3 consists of 14 residues. Germline CDR1 is SNHLY and CDR2 is FYNNEI. The sequenced sample was peripheral blood. V and J are TRBV2 and TRBJ1-2, with D hard to call. The TCR originated in a man aged 45-65 years with acute or convalescent COVID-19. CDR3 bases: TGTGCCAGCAGTGAAGACGGACTTTTATATGGCTACACCTTC. It codes for CASSEDGLLYGYTF. Using reference TRBV2 and TRBJ1-2 for the parts outside the CDR3, the full variable domain is EPEVTQTPSHQVTQMGQEVILRCVPISNHLYFYWYRQILGQKVEFLVSFYNNEISEKSEIFDDQFSVERPDGSNFTLKIRSTKLEDSAMYFCASSEDGLLYGYTFGSGTRLTVV.